These T cell receptor beta chains were read from a single sample in a study of technical replicates of blood from a handful of donors. Clones were read by immunoSEQ multiplex PCR, and TCRdb kept only the in-frame ones, dropping some. This sample has about 88,000 clones, with 85% to 95% found just once. Sequences were obtained from T cells isolated from PBMCs. The source of these receptors is a human donor in good health. Both conserved end residues are part of each CDR3. Fields, in order: V gene, D gene, clone size, J gene, CDR3 DNA, CDR3 protein. The D gene is left open where the match is weak. For some rows the clone size is stated as once, few or many, or as a class when expanded; others skip it.

V: TRBV10-3
D: -
size: -
J: TRBJ2-7
DNA: TGTGCCTCAAAAACCCGAGAGCAGGTCTACGAGCAGTACTTC
CDR3: CASKTREQVYEQYF

V: TRBV28
D: -
size: -
J: TRBJ2-7
DNA: TGTGCCAGCAGGAGCGGGACAGGAGGAGCCTACGAGCAGTACTTC
CDR3: CASRSGTGGAYEQYF

V: TRBV4-2
D: -
size: once
J: TRBJ2-3
DNA: TGTGCCAGCAGCCCTGGGGTAGCGGTCACAGATACGCAGTATTTT
CDR3: CASSPGVAVTDTQYF

V: TRBV11-3
D: TRBD2
size: -
J: TRBJ2-1
DNA: TGTGCCAGCAGCTTAGGACTAGCGGGAGGTGGATACAATGAGCAGTTCTTC
CDR3: CASSLGLAGGGYNEQFF

V: TRBV20-1
D: TRBD1
size: -
J: TRBJ1-4
DNA: TGCAGGACAGGGTCTAATGAAAAACTGTTTTTT
CDR3: CRTGSNEKLFF

V: TRBV27
D: -
size: few
J: TRBJ1-1
DNA: TGTGCCAGCATATCCAGGAACCTGAACACTGAAGCTTTCTTT
CDR3: CASISRNLNTEAFF

V: TRBV11-3
D: -
size: -
J: TRBJ2-2
DNA: TGTGCCAGCAGCGCTTCTAGTGTTTTGAACACCGGGGAGCTGTTTTTT
CDR3: CASSASSVLNTGELFF

V: TRBV4-1
D: -
size: -
J: TRBJ1-6
DNA: TGCGCCAGCAGCCAAGTACAGGTTTACAATTCACCCCTCCACTTT
CDR3: CASSQVQVYNSPLHF

V: TRBV10-3
D: -
size: -
J: TRBJ1-2
DNA: TGTGCCATCAGTTCCAGTAGAGAACAGGGTAGGGCCTACACCTTC
CDR3: CAISSSREQGRAYTF

V: TRBV7-9
D: -
size: -
J: TRBJ2-7
DNA: TGTGCCAGCAGCTTCCTTTACGAGCAGTACTTC
CDR3: CASSFLYEQYF